The 25 T cell receptor beta chains below come from one sample, sequenced in a study of molecular identifiers for immune sequencing clone quantification (dated by TCRdb to the late 2010s). The library was made by PCR. The listed sequencing device is Illumina HiSeq 4000. TCRdb passed the public sequencing reads through fastp at Q25 and MiXCR, retaining productive beta sequences. A single entry per CDR3 protein holds the most common genes and DNA from its merged rows. This sample has fewer than 350,000 distinct CDR3 sequences in its table, and about 22% of those were observed once. Approximately 0.85% of the sample lies in the top ten. Sequences were obtained from naive CD8+ T cells from blood, with Jurkat cell RNA spiked in. The label giving this sample's cell subset or site can be read as: FACS-sorted CD8+CD4-CCR7+CD45RA+ naive T cells. Receptor source: a human donor in good health. Some libraries in this study had Jurkat cell RNA spiked in.

Comments on this clonotype: A read error is possible here, since a much larger clone lies one base away. J is TRBJ2-5 and V is TRBV29-1; D remains ambiguous. The V and J ends lost 0 bases and 13 bases respectively, with 18 bases between them. The CDR3 has 13 amino acids. The germline CDR1 and CDR2 sequences are SQVTM and ANQGSEA. The CDR3 DNA is TGCAGCGTTGAAGACCTAAACCCCAGGCCCCGGTACTTC. It is translated as CSVEDLNPRPRYF.

Concerning this clonotype: As the CDR3 is not closed by the conserved phenylalanine or tryptophan, this likely results from a read error. J is TRBJ1-1 and V is TRBV7-2; D gene unclear. The V gene lost 2 bases and the J gene lost 2 bases, with 6 bases spanning the gap. CDR1 is SGHTA and CDR2 is FQGNSA in the germline V gene. This CDR3 region has 13 residues. In DNA form, the CDR3 reads TGTGCCAGCAGCTTAACGGGCAACACTGAAGCTTTCCTT. It specifies CASSLTGNTEAFL.

With regard to this clonotype: A much larger clone is a single base away; this may be a read error. The chain uses TRBV14 and TRBJ2-7; D is possibly TRBD1 (6 bases). From germline, CDR1 is SGHDN and CDR2 FVKESK. The CDR3 loop spans 15 amino acids. CDR3 bases: TGTGCCGGCAGCCAAGGGGGAAGCCGCTTTTACGAGCAGTACTTC. Translation: CAGSQGGSRFYEQYF. The full variable domain, its missing parts supplied by reference TRBV14 and TRBJ2-7, is EAGVTQFPSHSVIEKGQTVTLRCDPISGHDNLYWYRRVMGKEIKFLLHFVKESKQDESGMPNNRFLAERTGGTYSTLKVQPAELEDSGVYFCAGSQGGSRFYEQYFGPGTRLTVT.

The sample holds many counts of this clonotype. The chain has TRBV5-4 and TRBJ2-3, with D possibly being TRBD2 (5 bases). The CDR3 loop spans 15 amino acids. Trimming cost V 0 bases and J 4 bases, with 12 bases left between them. CDR1 SGHNT and CDR2 YYREEE come from the germline V gene (reference sequence). CDR3 protein: CASSLDPGLADTQYF. The DNA for the CDR3 is TGTGCCAGCAGCTTGGATCCGGGGTTGGCAGATACGCAGTATTTT.

With regard to this clonotype: This could be a read error, since a much larger clone is one nucleotide away. The conserved closing phenylalanine or tryptophan is absent in this CDR3, likely reflecting a read error. This sequence joins TRBV4-3 and TRBJ2-3, with 9 positions matching TRBD2. The length of the CDR3 is 16 residues. J was trimmed by 5 bases and V by 0 bases; bases with no gene match: 6. Looked up from germline, CDR1 is LGHNA and CDR2 is YSLEER. CDR3 sequence reads: CASSQDGGLAVDTQYC. The CDR3 DNA sequence: TGCGCCAGCAGCCAAGATGGGGGACTAGCAGTAGATACGCAGTATTGT.

A word on this clonotype: This may arise from a read error, as a much more abundant clone is one base away. The rearrangement uses TRBV5-3 and TRBJ2-7; 10 bases are a match to TRBD2. TRBV5-3 falls under the ORF class, with uncertain function. This CDR3 region has 13 residues. CDR3 sequence: CASSWASGSEQYF. CDR3 DNA sequence: TGTGCCAGCAGCTGGGCTAGCGGGAGCGAGCAGTACTTC.

This clonotype was counted many times. V usage is TRBV15 and J usage is TRBJ2-2; D unclear. The CDR3 runs to 13 residues. Germline V gene sequence: CDR1 LNHNV, CDR2 YYDKDF (reference sequence). Trimming cost V 3 bases and J 3 bases, with 5 bases left between them. The CDR3 nucleotides are TGTGCCACCAGCAGGTTGGACACCGGGGAGCTGTTTTTT. Its translation is CATSRLDTGELFF.

This clonotype has at least ten counts. CDR3: CASRGGGADTQYF. In nucleotides, the CDR3 is TGTGCCTCCCGGGGCGGGGGGGCAGATACGCAGTATTTT. The chain employs TRBV6-5 and TRBJ2-3, with 9 bases fitting TRBD2. The length of the CDR3 is 13 residues. Trimming removed 11 bases from V and 4 bases from J; junction bases left unmatched: 7. Germline CDR1 reads MNHEY; CDR2 reads SVGAGI.

Remarks on this clonotype: Given a much more abundant clone one base away, this may be a read error. CDR3 amino acids: CASAAGNTGEPFF. The CDR3 coding sequence is TGTGCCAGCGCAGCGGGAAACACCGGGGAGCCGTTTTTT. The chain carries TRBV13 and TRBJ2-2, with 7 bases that match TRBD2. Germline V gives CDR1 PRHDT, CDR2 FYEKMQ (reference sequence). The CDR3 contains 13 residues.

Concerning this clonotype: A junction boundary mismatches the germline segment, possibly from a read error. The chain recombines TRBV6-6 with TRBJ2-7, with 7 positions matching TRBD2. The CDR3 has 14 amino acids. Germline assignment: CDR1 MNHNY and CDR2 SVGAGI (reference sequence). CDR3 nucleotides: TGCGCCAGCAGTTACGAAGGGAGGGCGGGGGAGCAGTACTTC. Protein product: CASSYEGRAGEQYF.

V usage is TRBV20-1 and J usage is TRBJ2-7, with D tentatively TRBD1 or TRBD2 (5 bases each). Germline V gene data show CDR1 as DFQATT and CDR2 as SNEGSKA (reference sequence). The CDR3 extends over 15 amino acids. Trimming left V 0 bases short and J 1 base short, with 13 bases between. CDR3 sequence: CSARDEEGQSYEQYF. In DNA, the CDR3 is TGCAGTGCTAGAGATGAAGAGGGGCAATCCTACGAGCAGTACTTC.

A note on this clonotype: A much larger clonotype is one base distant, so this may be a read error. The chain has TRBV7-9 and TRBJ2-1; 9 bases agree with TRBD2. This CDR3 is built from 16 residues. CDR1 and CDR2 (germline): SEHNR, FQNEAQ (reference sequence). The CDR3 spells CVSSFLGGGADNEQFF. The CDR3 DNA reads TGTGTCAGCAGCTTCTTGGGCGGGGGGGCTGACAATGAGCAGTTCTTC.

This clonotype came up many times. V usage is TRBV4-3 and J usage is TRBJ2-7; D ambiguous. This CDR3 has 14 amino acids. Trimming stripped 0 bases from V and 7 bases from J, with 13 bases between. The germline gives CDR1 LGHNA, CDR2 YSLEER. The CDR3 nucleotides are TGCGCCAGCAGCCAAGATAGGTCTAGTCGGGAGCAGTACTTC. Its protein product is CASSQDRSSREQYF.

This clonotype was observed many times. The rearrangement joins TRBV6-2 or TRBV6-3 to TRBJ1-5, with D hard to call. CDR1 and CDR2 from the germline V gene are MNHEY and SVGEGT. The CDR3 is 14 amino acids. Trimming took off 5 bases at V and 0 bases at J, with 8 bases between the two ends. CDR3 amino acids: CASSKIHSNQPQHF. CDR3 in DNA: TGTGCCAGCAGTAAGATCCATAGCAATCAGCCCCAGCATTTT.

This clonotype has ten or more counts. The chain couples TRBV6-6 to TRBJ2-7, with D unclear. From germline, CDR1 is MNHNY and CDR2 SVGAGI (reference sequence). The CDR3 contains 14 residues. V lost 8 bases and J lost 6, with 20 bases in between. CDR3 nucleotides: TGTGCCAGCTCCCCCCTCCAGGTTTGGGTCGAGCAGTACTTC. Translated: CASSPLQVWVEQYF.

This clonotype appeared a few times. V gene TRBV11-2 combines with J gene TRBJ1-1, with D possibly TRBD1 on 6 matching bases. The CDR3 sequence is 17 residues long. Trimming took 5 bases from V and 3 from J, leaving 22 bases between them. CDR1 and CDR2 from the germline V gene are SGHAT and FQNNGV. The DNA for the CDR3 is TGTGCCAGCAGCCCAATCCCGGGACACCAAAGGCACACTGAAGCTTTCTTT. It specifies CASSPIPGHQRHTEAFF.

At least ten counts were recorded for this clonotype. V and J are TRBV7-2 and TRBJ2-3; 9 nucleotides align to TRBD2. The CDR3 covers 12 residues. V lost 4 bases to trimming and J lost 10 bases; unmatched junction nucleotides: 3. Germline assignment: CDR1 SGHTA and CDR2 FQGNSA. For the CDR3, the DNA is TGTGCCAGCAGCTCTAGCGGGGTAGCGCAGTATTTT. Its protein product is CASSSSGVAQYF.

Many counts were recorded for this clonotype. This chain connects TRBV19 to TRBJ2-3; a possible D gene is TRBD1 (6 bases). The CDR3 runs to 16 residues. V lost 2 bases, J lost 2 bases, and 14 bases lay in between. Germline V CDR1 and CDR2: LNHDA, SQIVND (reference sequence). CDR3 nucleotide sequence: TGTGCCAGTAGTATAAAGGACAGATTAATCACAGATACGCAGTATTTT. Translated: CASSIKDRLITDTQYF.

This clonotype was recorded at least ten times. This sequence joins TRBV7-9 and TRBJ2-3; D may correspond to TRBD1 or TRBD2 (7 bases each). V lost 0 bases and J lost 4, with 23 bases in between. CDR3 length: 19 amino acids. Germline lookup yields CDR1 SEHNR and CDR2 FQNEAQ (reference sequence). CDR3: CASSLARERGQRGPDTQYF. CDR3 nucleotides: TGTGCCAGCAGCTTAGCGAGAGAGCGGGGACAGCGAGGGCCAGATACGCAGTATTTT.

This clonotype was detected ten times or more. DNA of the CDR3: TGTGCCAGCACTCCAGTTCTCGGGCCAAAAATTACAGATACGCAGTATTTT. As protein: CASTPVLGPKITDTQYF. The chain couples TRBV27 to TRBJ2-3; D unclear. The CDR3 totals 17 residues. In germline, CDR1 is MNHEY, CDR2 SMNVEV (reference sequence). Trimming removed 7 bases from V and 3 bases from J, with 23 bases in between.

The chain uses TRBV7-9 and TRBJ2-1; D may be TRBD1 (5 bases). Germline V gene lookup returns CDR1 SEHNR and CDR2 FQNEAQ (reference sequence). This CDR3 has 15 amino acids. V lost 2 bases, J lost 2 bases, and 10 bases lay in between. The CDR3 sequence: CASSLKGETYNEQFF. The CDR3 DNA reads TGTGCCAGCAGCTTAAAAGGGGAAACCTACAATGAGCAGTTCTTC.

About this clonotype: This may arise from a read error, as a much more abundant clone is one base away. The rearrangement links TRBV28 to TRBJ2-7; the D call may be TRBD1 or TRBD2 (5 bases each). This CDR3 has 15 amino acids. From germline, CDR1 is MDHEN and CDR2 SYDVKM. The chain's CDR3 is CASSATGTSNPEQHF. The DNA of the CDR3 is TGTGCCAGCAGTGCAACCGGGACCTCAAATCCCGAGCAGCACTTC.

Many counts were recorded for this clonotype. J is TRBJ2-6 and V is TRBV27; D is tentatively TRBD1 or TRBD2 (5 bases each). The CDR3 consists of 14 residues. The V gene lost 5 bases and the J gene lost 4 bases, with 9 bases spanning the gap. The germline V gene has CDR1 MNHEY and CDR2 SMNVEV (reference sequence). The DNA for the CDR3 is TGTGCCAGCAGTAGAGGGACCGGGGCCAACGTCCTGACTTTC. Translated, it gives CASSRGTGANVLTF.

This clonotype has more than one count but fewer than ten. This may arise from a read error, as a much more abundant clone is one base away. The chain recombines TRBV5-6 with TRBJ1-5; 7 positions match TRBD1. The germline V gene has CDR1 SGHDT and CDR2 YYEEEE. The CDR3 runs 19 residues. CDR3: CASSFWVPQGGISNQPQRF. The CDR3 DNA sequence: TGTGCCAGCAGCTTTTGGGTCCCTCAGGGGGGTATTAGCAATCAGCCCCAGCGTTTT.

The V call is TRBV7-9, the J call TRBJ1-1; no clear D. CDR3 length: 14 residues. Germline V gene data show CDR1 as SEHNR and CDR2 as FQNEAQ (reference sequence). V gave up 3 bases and J gave up 0 bases, with 8 bases separating them. In nucleotides, the CDR3 is TGTGCCAGCAGCTTCGTAACTTTGAACACTGAAGCTTTCTTT. It yields the protein CASSFVTLNTEAFF.